This TCR beta chain was observed in a study of beta chain features in type 1 diabetes. General study results and limits: In the patient group, naive, central memory and Treg TCRB repertoires seemed more alike than in the healthy donor group. TCRB CDR3 length was moderately but significantly reduced in all four CD4+ subsets of Type 1 diabetes patients. Among type 1 diabetes patients, VDJ junctions had fewer insertions and more deletions.

The collection from each donor was one heparinised blood draw averaging about 116 mL. Expressed TCRB transcripts got sequenced, as all isolated RNA was reverse transcribed. TCRdb's table, derived via immunoSEQ multiplex PCR, lists solely in-frame clones and lacks some. In the table there are under 250,000 clones, approximately 10% of which are singletons. This clone appeared a few times. Its antigen remains unknown. Germline V CDR1 and CDR2: GTSNPN, SVGIG (reference sequence). The CDR3 runs 15 residues. V lost 2 bases to trimming and J lost 4 bases, with 17 bases between them. This chain links TRBV30 with TRBJ1-2, with TRBD1 as a possible D gene (6 bases). The sequenced material came from central memory CD4+ T cells from blood. The TCR was taken from a man between 18 and 29 years old in good health. The CDR3 protein is CAWSLSGVRGYGYTF. DNA for the CDR3: TGTGCCTGGAGTCTTTCAGGGGTGAGAGGCTATGGCTACACCTTC.